The clone carrying this T cell receptor beta chain was counted between two and nine times. This specimen comes from a study of hypomethylating agent response in myelodysplastic syndrome. Across the study: The myelodysplastic syndrome patients comprised 9 men and a couple of women.

Method: immunoSEQ multiplex PCR; TCRdb's copy keeps in-frame clones and lacks some. The repertoire holds over 8,000 clones, with 83% as singletons. Germline loops: CDR1 MNHEY, CDR2 SMNVEV (reference sequence). Trimming cost V 2 bases and J 1 base; bases outside gene matches: 2. The CDR3 sequence is 14 residues long. Here the sequenced sample was bone marrow, taken before or after starting hypomethylating agent treatment for myelodysplastic syndrome (not recorded which). This receptor was obtained from a human donor with myelodysplastic syndrome. The chain uses TRBV27 and TRBJ2-7, with TRBD1 matching over 7 bases. The CDR3, as DNA: TGTGCCAGCAGTTTAAGGGGACAGTCCTACGAGCAGTACTTC. Its translation: CASSLRGQSYEQYF.